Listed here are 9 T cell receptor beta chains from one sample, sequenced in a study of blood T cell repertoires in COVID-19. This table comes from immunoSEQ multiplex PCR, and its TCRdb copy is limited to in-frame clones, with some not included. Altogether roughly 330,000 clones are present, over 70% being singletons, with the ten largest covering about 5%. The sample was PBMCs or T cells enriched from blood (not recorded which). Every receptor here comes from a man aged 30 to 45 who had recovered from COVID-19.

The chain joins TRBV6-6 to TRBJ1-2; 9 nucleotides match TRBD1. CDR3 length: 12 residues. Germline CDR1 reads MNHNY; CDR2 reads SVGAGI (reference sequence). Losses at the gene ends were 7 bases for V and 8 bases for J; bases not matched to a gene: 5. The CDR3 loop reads CASTGTGQGYTF. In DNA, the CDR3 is TGTGCCAGCACAGGGACAGGGCAGGGCTACACCTTC.

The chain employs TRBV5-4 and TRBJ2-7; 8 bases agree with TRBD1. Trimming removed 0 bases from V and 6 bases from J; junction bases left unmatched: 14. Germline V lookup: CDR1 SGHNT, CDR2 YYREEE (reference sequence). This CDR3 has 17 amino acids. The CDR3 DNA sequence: TGTGCCAGCAGCTTGGGGGGACAGGCTGGGAGCTGGGGCGAGCAGTACTTC. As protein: CASSLGGQAGSWGEQYF.

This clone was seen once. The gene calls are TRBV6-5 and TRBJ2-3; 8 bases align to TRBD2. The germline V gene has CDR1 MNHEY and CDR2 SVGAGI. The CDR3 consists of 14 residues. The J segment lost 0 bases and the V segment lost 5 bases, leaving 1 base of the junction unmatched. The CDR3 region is CASSSGGSTDTQYF. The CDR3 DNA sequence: TGTGCCAGCAGTAGCGGGGGAAGCACAGATACGCAGTATTTT.

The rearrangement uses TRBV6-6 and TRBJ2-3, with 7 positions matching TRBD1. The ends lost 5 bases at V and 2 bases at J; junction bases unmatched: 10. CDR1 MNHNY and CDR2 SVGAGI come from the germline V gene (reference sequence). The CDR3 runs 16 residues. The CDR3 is CASSRSSTGNTDTQYF. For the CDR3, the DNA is TGTGCCAGCAGTCGATCTTCGACAGGGAACACAGATACGCAGTATTTT.

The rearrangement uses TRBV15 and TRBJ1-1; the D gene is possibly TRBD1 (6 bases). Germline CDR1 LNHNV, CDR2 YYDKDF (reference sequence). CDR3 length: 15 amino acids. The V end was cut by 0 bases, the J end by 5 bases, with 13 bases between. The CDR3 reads CATSRDLAGVTEAFF. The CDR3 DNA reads TGTGCCACCAGCAGAGATCTCGCAGGGGTGACTGAAGCTTTCTTT.

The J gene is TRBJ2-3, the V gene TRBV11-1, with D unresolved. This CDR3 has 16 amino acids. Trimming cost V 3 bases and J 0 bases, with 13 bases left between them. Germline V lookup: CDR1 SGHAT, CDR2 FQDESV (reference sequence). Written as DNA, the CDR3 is TGTGCCAGCAGCTTTTTGTCAGGCAGGAGCACAGATACGCAGTATTTT. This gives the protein CASSFLSGRSTDTQYF.

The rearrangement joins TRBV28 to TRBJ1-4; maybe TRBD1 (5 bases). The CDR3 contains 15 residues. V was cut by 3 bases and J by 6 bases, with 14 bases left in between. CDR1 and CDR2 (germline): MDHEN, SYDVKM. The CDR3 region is CASSFLRGFDEKLFF. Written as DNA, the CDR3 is TGTGCCAGCAGTTTTTTAAGGGGATTCGATGAAAAACTGTTTTTT.

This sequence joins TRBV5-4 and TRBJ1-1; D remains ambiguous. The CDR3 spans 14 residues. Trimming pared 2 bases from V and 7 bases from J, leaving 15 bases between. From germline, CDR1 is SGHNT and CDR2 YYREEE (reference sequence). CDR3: CASSFKGPRGEAFF. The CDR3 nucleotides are TGTGCCAGCAGCTTCAAAGGGCCTCGGGGTGAAGCTTTCTTT.

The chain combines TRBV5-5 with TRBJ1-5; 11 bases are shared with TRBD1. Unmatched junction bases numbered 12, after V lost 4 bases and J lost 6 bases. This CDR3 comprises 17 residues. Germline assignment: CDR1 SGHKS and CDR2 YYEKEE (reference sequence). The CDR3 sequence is CASSPDRGPWVGQPQHF. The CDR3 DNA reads TGTGCCAGCAGCCCGGACAGGGGGCCCTGGGTAGGTCAGCCCCAGCATTTT.